This TCR beta chain was retrieved from a study of blood T cell repertoires in COVID-19. On the study more broadly: There were acute and convalescent COVID-19 samples, and they came from the United States, Italy and Spain. The analysed material was cDNA or gDNA that came from T cells, B-cell-depleted T cells, or PBMCs.

This clone was counted only a few times. The CDR3 consists of 14 residues. CDR1 and CDR2 from the germline V gene are SNHLY and FYNNEI. With V trimmed by 7 bases and J by 6 bases, 7 bases remained unmatched. Patients in Seattle were enrolled during active infection, then followed longitudinally. In the authors' methods: Using reference gene primer amplification, nucleated cell counts were estimated. The assay was immunoSEQ multiplex PCR, and TCRdb's table has in-frame clones only and misses some. For V, J and clone size, that table is used; D and trimming come from the DNA. The profile shows approximately 170,000 clones, around 83% of them singletons.

The V gene is TRBV2, the J gene TRBJ2-3, with 10 bases identical to TRBD2. The sequence was obtained from a woman in her 70s with COVID-19, enrolled during active disease. Sequencing input: peripheral blood. The CDR3 protein is CASNKAGGPDTQYF. The CDR3 DNA reads TGTGCCAGCAATAAAGCGGGAGGGCCGGATACGCAGTATTTT.